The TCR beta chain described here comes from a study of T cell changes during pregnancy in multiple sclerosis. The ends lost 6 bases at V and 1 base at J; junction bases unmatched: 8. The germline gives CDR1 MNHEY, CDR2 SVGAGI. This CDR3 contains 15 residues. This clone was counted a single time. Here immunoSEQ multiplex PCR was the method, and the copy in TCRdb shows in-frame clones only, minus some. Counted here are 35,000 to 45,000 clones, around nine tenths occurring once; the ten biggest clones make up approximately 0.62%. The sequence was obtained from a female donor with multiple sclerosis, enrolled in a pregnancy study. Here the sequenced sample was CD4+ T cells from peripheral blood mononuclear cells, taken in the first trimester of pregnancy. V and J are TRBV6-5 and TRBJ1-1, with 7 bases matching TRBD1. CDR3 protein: CASRPRGQSNTEAFF. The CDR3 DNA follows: TGTGCCAGCAGACCCCGGGGACAGTCGAACACTGAAGCTTTCTTT.